This T cell receptor (beta chain) comes out of a study of T cells in Graves' hyperthyroidism and ophthalmopathy. Concerning this clonotype: The antigen is not known.

Findings of the study overall: Separation of ophthalmopathy from stable hyperthyroidism was achieved by a 13 V-J model. Most clonotypes expanded in thyroid above 0.001 were likewise present in blood.

TCR beta CDR3 region amplification was performed from RNA transcripts. The HTBI primer set was used in a first-round RT-PCR of the TCR CDR3. TCRdb redid the calling of the multiplex PCR reads with MiXCR, one entry per CDR3 protein. The top ten clones hold roughly 31% of a sample with about 680,000 distinct CDR3 sequences, around a third of them seen once. Graves' hyperthyroidism was deemed stable given no ophthalmopathy progression within 18 months. CDR3 length: 15 residues. CDR1 SEHNR and CDR2 FQNEAQ come from the germline V gene (reference sequence). The ends were cut back, 2 bases at V and 2 bases at J, with 13 bases in the middle.

V usage is TRBV7-9 and J usage is TRBJ2-7, with a tentative D call TRBD1 (6 bases). This clonotype originated in a woman between 35 and 50 years old with Graves' hyperthyroidism. Sequences were obtained from blood. The CDR3 reads CASSLQGNLAYEQYF. The CDR3 nucleotides read TGTGCCAGCAGCTTACAGGGGAACCTAGCCTACGAGCAGTACTTC. Based on the CDR3 plus reference TRBV7-9 and TRBJ2-7, the full variable domain is DTGVSQNPRHKITKRGQNVTFRCDPISEHNRLYWYRQTLGQGPEFLTYFQNEAQLEKSRLLSDRFSAERPKGSFSTLEIQRTEQGDSAMYLCASSLQGNLAYEQYFGPGTRLTVT.